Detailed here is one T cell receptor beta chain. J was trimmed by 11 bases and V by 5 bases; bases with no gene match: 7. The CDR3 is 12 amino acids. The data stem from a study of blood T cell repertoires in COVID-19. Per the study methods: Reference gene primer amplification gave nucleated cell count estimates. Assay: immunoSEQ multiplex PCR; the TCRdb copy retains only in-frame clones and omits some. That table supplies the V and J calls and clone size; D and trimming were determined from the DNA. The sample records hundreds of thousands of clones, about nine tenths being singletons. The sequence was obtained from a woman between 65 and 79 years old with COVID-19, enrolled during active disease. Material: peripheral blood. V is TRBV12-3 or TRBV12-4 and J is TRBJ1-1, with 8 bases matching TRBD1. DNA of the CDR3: TGTGCCAGCAGTAGGACAGGGAGAGGCGCTTTCTTT. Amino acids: CASSRTGRGAFF.